These 20 T cell receptor beta chains came from one sample sequenced in a study of neoadjuvant nivolumab and ipilimumab in lung cancer. The data were produced by immunoSEQ multiplex PCR, yet TCRdb's version contains in-frame clones alone and is incomplete. Altogether fewer than 35,000 clones are present, roughly 80% being singletons, with the ten largest covering 6.1%. The source was peripheral blood, collected before neoadjuvant nivolumab, alone or with ipilimumab. These receptors were obtained from an adult with non-small cell lung cancer.

This chain uses TRBV27 with TRBJ2-2; 10 bases line up with TRBD2. Germline V gives CDR1 MNHEY, CDR2 SMNVEV (reference sequence). The length of the CDR3 is 17 residues. V trimming: 0 bases; J trimming: 4 bases; junction bases outside the gene matches: 5. CDR3 sequence reads: CASSLSVLAGRTGELFF. The CDR3 DNA reads TGTGCCAGCAGTTTATCGGTACTAGCGGGGCGCACCGGGGAGCTGTTTTTT.

This clone was recorded only once. The V and J genes are TRBV19 and TRBJ2-2, with D unresolved. V lost 8 bases to trimming and J lost 5 bases, with 6 bases between them. Germline lookup yields CDR1 LNHDA and CDR2 SQIVND (reference sequence). The CDR3 spans 11 residues. The CDR3 region is CASRRTGELFF. The CDR3 nucleotides read TGTGCCAGTCGAAGGACCGGGGAGCTGTTTTTT.

The CDR3: CASSPRQETQYF. For the CDR3, the DNA is TGTGCCAGTAGTCCCAGGCAAGAGACCCAGTACTTC. The genes are TRBV19 and TRBJ2-5, with unresolved D. The CDR3 has 12 amino acids. The ends were cut back, 5 bases at V and 2 bases at J, with 6 bases in the middle. From germline, CDR1 is LNHDA and CDR2 SQIVND (reference sequence).

V and J are TRBV19 and TRBJ1-2, with a possible D match to TRBD1 (5 bases). V dropped 7 bases and J dropped 6 bases, with 24 bases sitting between them. This CDR3 is built from 16 residues. The V gene's germline CDR1 is LNHDA and CDR2 SQIVND (reference sequence). CDR3 in DNA: TGTGCCAGTACCCCCTTGACAGCGCAACTAATCGATGGCTACACCTTC. Residues: CASTPLTAQLIDGYTF.

The V call is TRBV9, the J call TRBJ2-5, with D perhaps being TRBD1 or TRBD2 (5 bases each). This CDR3 is built from 16 residues. The V end was cut by 0 bases, the J end by 4 bases, with 16 bases between. CDR1 SGDLS and CDR2 YYNGEE come from the germline V gene. This CDR3 reads CASSVEASEGPETQYF. Written as DNA, the CDR3 is TGTGCCAGCAGCGTAGAAGCGTCTGAGGGACCAGAGACCCAGTACTTC.

The chain is built from TRBV6-6 and TRBJ1-2; D gene uncertain. CDR1 is MNHNY and CDR2 is SVGAGI in the germline V gene (reference sequence). V shed 7 bases and J shed 4 bases, with 13 bases lying between them. There are 13 residues in the CDR3. The CDR3 sequence: CASIEGGSYGYTF. The CDR3 DNA is TGTGCCAGCATTGAGGGAGGTAGCTATGGCTACACCTTC.

V is TRBV9 and J is TRBJ2-1; D ambiguous. The CDR3 length is 12 residues. The ends were cut back, 0 bases at V and 7 bases at J, with 5 bases in the middle. CDR1 SGDLS and CDR2 YYNGEE come from the germline V gene. CDR3 DNA sequence: TGTGCCAGCAGCGTAGCGGGTAATGAGCAGTTCTTC. Amino acids: CASSVAGNEQFF.

CDR3 nucleotides: TGTGCCAGCAGTTTAAGGGTACGTCTGTACTTC. Translating it yields CASSLRVRLYF. This rearrangement joins TRBV28 to TRBJ2-7; D is undetermined. Germline CDR1 is MDHEN and CDR2 is SYDVKM. The CDR3 loop spans 11 amino acids. V was cut by 2 bases and J by 12 bases, with 11 bases left in between. The complete variable domain, with remaining parts taken from reference TRBV28 and TRBJ2-7, reads DVKVTQSSRYLVKRTGEKVFLECVQDMDHENMFWYRQDPGLGLRLIYFSYDVKMKEKGDIPEGYSVSREKKERFSLILESASTNQTSMYLCASSLRVRLYFGPGTRLTVT.

The chain recombines TRBV7-2 with TRBJ1-4, with D hard to call. Trimming stripped 1 base from V and 1 base from J, with 7 bases between. The CDR3 has 15 residues. CDR1 is SGHTA and CDR2 is FQGNSA in the germline V gene. CDR3 sequence (DNA): TGTGCCAGCAGCTTAGTGGTAGGAACTAATGAAAAACTGTTTTTT. This codes for CASSLVVGTNEKLFF.

The chain is built from TRBV5-6 and TRBJ1-2, with a possible D match to TRBD1 (5 bases). V was shortened by 0 bases and J by 4 bases, with 13 bases between the two germline ends. The CDR3 covers 15 residues. Germline lookup yields CDR1 SGHDT and CDR2 YYEEEE. The CDR3 reads CASSLEGPGVYGYTF. CDR3 bases: TGTGCCAGCAGCTTGGAGGGACCTGGGGTCTATGGCTACACCTTC.

The rearrangement links TRBV2 to TRBJ2-3; D ambiguous. The V gene lost 8 bases and the J gene lost 4 bases, with 10 bases spanning the gap. Germline V lookup: CDR1 SNHLY, CDR2 FYNNEI. This CDR3 region has 12 residues. The CDR3 nucleotides are TGTGCCAGCGGCAAACGGCCAGATACGCAGTATTTT. This sequence encodes CASGKRPDTQYF.

This clone was seen a single time. The V call is TRBV6-5, the J call TRBJ1-3; D is uncertain. The germline V gene encodes CDR1 MNHEY and CDR2 SVGAGI. The CDR3 is 15 amino acids. V was cut by 2 bases and J by 1 base, with 9 bases left in between. CDR3 nucleotides: TGTGCCAGCAGTTACGCAGCTGGGTCTGGAAACACCATATATTTT. It specifies CASSYAAGSGNTIYF.

The chain has TRBV7-9 and TRBJ2-7; no clear D. Germline V CDR1 and CDR2: SEHNR, FQNEAQ (reference sequence). The CDR3 is 12 amino acids. V lost 4 bases to trimming and J lost 3 bases, with 7 bases between them. The CDR3 region has the DNA TGTGCCAGCAGCTCAGATGACTACGAGCAGTACTTC. Translated, it gives CASSSDDYEQYF.

The genes are TRBV5-1 and TRBJ1-1; possibly TRBD1 for D (5 bases). Germline values: CDR1 SGHRS, CDR2 YFSETQ. Trimming removed 6 bases at V and 3 bases at J, with 12 bases between. The CDR3 totals 13 residues. CDR3 bases: TGCGCCAGCACCGACAGTTTGGACACTGAAGCTTTCTTT. Protein product: CASTDSLDTEAFF.

The gene calls are TRBV28 and TRBJ2-3, with D possibly being TRBD2 (5 bases). V dropped 4 bases and J dropped 0 bases, with 14 bases sitting between them. Germline loops: CDR1 MDHEN, CDR2 SYDVKM. The CDR3 runs 16 residues. DNA of the CDR3: TGTGCCAGCAGTTCCGCGAGAGCGGAGAGCACAGATACGCAGTATTTT. Residues: CASSSARAESTDTQYF.

This clone was detected once. The V gene is TRBV7-2, the J gene TRBJ2-4; TRBD1 is a possible D gene (7 bases). CDR1 is SGHTA, CDR2 FQGNSA, per germline. Trimming cost V 5 bases and J 3 bases, with 14 bases left between them. The CDR3 has 15 amino acids. The CDR3 DNA reads TGTGCCAGCAGCCCGGGGGACAGAGGCAAAAACATTCAGTACTTC. This gives the protein CASSPGDRGKNIQYF.

V is TRBV7-9 and J is TRBJ2-2; either TRBD1 or TRBD2 may fit D (5 bases each). The length of the CDR3 is 12 residues. Trimming shortened V by 5 bases and J by 8 bases, and 9 bases separated the two germline ends. Germline values: CDR1 SEHNR, CDR2 FQNEAQ (reference sequence). CDR3 bases: TGTGCCAGCAGCGGGACCCTAGGGGAGCTGTTTTTT. Protein: CASSGTLGELFF.

The chain joins TRBV6-5 to TRBJ2-1; TRBD2 might be the D (7 bases). The CDR3 runs to 15 residues. V gave up 5 bases and J gave up 6 bases, with 17 bases separating them. Germline assignment: CDR1 MNHEY and CDR2 SVGAGI. As DNA, the CDR3 is TGTGCCAGCAGTCCCCCTAGGAGGGGGGGCAATGAGCAGTTCTTC. Translation: CASSPPRRGGNEQFF.

V gene TRBV5-1 combines with J gene TRBJ2-7, with TRBD2 matching 14 bases. Germline CDR1 is SGHRS and CDR2 is YFSETQ. The ends lost 4 bases at V and 3 bases at J; junction bases unmatched: 6. This CDR3 has 16 amino acids. This CDR3 reads CASSLGLAGGIYEQYF. CDR3 DNA sequence: TGCGCCAGCAGCCTTGGACTAGCGGGGGGTATCTACGAGCAGTACTTC.

CDR3 nucleotides: TGTGCCAGCAGCTTAACGACAGGGGGCGTGAGCAATCAGCCCCAGCATTTT. Protein product: CASSLTTGGVSNQPQHF. V and J are TRBV7-8 and TRBJ1-5; 10 bases map to TRBD1. J gave up 1 base and V 2 bases, and 5 bases lay outside the gene matches. The CDR3 is 17 amino acids. Per the germline V gene, CDR1 is SGHVS and CDR2 is FQNEAQ.